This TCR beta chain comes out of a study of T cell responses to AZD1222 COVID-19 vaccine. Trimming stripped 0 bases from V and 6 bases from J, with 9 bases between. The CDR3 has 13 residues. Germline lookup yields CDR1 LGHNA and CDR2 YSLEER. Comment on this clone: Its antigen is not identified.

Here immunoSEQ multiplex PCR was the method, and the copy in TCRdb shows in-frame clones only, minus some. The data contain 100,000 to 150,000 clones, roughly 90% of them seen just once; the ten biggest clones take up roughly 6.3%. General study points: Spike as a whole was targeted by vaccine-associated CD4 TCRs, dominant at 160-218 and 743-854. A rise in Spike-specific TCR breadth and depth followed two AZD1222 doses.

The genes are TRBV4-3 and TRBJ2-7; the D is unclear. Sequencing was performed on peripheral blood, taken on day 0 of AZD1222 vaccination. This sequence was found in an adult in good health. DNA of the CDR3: TGCGCCAGCAGCCAAGAAGGCGGAAGCGAGCAGTACTTC. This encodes CASSQEGGSEQYF.